This is a list of T cell receptor beta chains from one sample in a study of blood T cell repertoires in COVID-19. Data came from immunoSEQ multiplex PCR; TCRdb stores just in-frame clones and leaves some out. The profile shows around 250,000 clones, approximately 86% of them singletons. Input material: peripheral blood. These receptors originate from a woman aged 55-70 years who had recovered from COVID-19. Each CDR3 is given without its conserved first and last residue. The D gene is left open where the match is weak. Not every row has a clone size; where given, it reads once, few, many or a size class.

D,V,size,CDR3
TRBD1,TRBV5-1,-,ASSFPGQGSGANVLT
TRBD1,TRBV4-1,few,ASSQLTGDNEQF
-,TRBV6-2/TRBV6-3,-,ASSKTGAYEQY
-,TRBV9,few,ASGPGLPPYEQY
TRBD1,TRBV15,-,ATSRFQGAVYT
-,TRBV28,-,ASRLGGYGGNQPQH
TRBD2,TRBV4-2,-,ASSQRRGLAFEQF
TRBD1,TRBV5-1,-,ASSFGTGLDEQF
TRBD1,TRBV15,-,ATSRDLDRGAYNEQF
TRBD1,TRBV19,-,ASSIGRGHYEQY
TRBD1,TRBV13,-,ASGNQGAKHTEAF
-,TRBV18,-,ASSIQGQAEKLF
TRBD2,TRBV4-1,once,ASSPLIAGNRDTQY
TRBD2,TRBV4-1,-,ASSQCGGGYNEQF
TRBD2,TRBV2,-,ASSPSGGPYEQY